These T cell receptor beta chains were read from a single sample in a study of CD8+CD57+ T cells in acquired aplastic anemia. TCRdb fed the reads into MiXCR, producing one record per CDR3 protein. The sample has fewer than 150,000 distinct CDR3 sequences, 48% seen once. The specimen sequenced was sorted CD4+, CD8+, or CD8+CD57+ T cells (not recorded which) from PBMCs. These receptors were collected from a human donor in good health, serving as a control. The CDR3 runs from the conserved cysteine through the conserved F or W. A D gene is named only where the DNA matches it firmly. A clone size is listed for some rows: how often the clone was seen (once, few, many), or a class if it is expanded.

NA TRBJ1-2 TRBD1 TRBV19 CASSPGDRDNYGYTF TGTGCCAGTAGTCCAGGGGACAGGGACAACTATGGCTACACCTTC
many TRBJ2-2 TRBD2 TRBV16 CASSHTGTTNTGELFF TGTGCCAGCAGCCATACCGGGACTACCAACACCGGGGAGCTGTTTTTT
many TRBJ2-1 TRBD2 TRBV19 CASSISGTSGGAYNEQFF TGTGCCAGTAGTATTTCCGGGACTAGCGGGGGGGCGTACAATGAGCAGTTCTTC
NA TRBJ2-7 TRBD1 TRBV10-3 CAAGTGLYEQYF TGTGCCGCCGGGACAGGGCTCTACGAGCAGTACTTC
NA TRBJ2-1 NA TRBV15 CATSRDRAYNEQFF TGTGCCACCAGCAGAGACAGAGCCTACAATGAGCAGTTCTTC
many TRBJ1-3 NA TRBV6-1 CASSEGRTSGNTIYF TGTGCCAGCAGTGAGGGACGGACCTCTGGAAACACCATATATTTT
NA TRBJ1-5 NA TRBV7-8 CASSVQGVGDQPQHF TGTGCCAGCAGCGTACAGGGTGTCGGGGATCAGCCCCAGCATTTT
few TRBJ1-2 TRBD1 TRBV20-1 CSAQGRGQGKHGYTF TGCAGTGCTCAAGGACGGGGACAGGGGAAACATGGCTACACCTTC
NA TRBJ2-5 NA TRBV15 CATGGAWETQYF TGTGCCACCGGGGGGGCCTGGGAGACCCAGTACTTC
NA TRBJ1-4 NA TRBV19 CASSYGGRTEKLFF TGTGCCAGTAGTTATGGGGGCAGGACTGAAAAACTGTTTTTT
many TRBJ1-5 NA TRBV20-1 CSARSGRYLSNQPQHF TGCAGTGCTAGATCCGGACGCTACCTGAGCAATCAGCCCCAGCATTTT
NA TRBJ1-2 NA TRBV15 CATSRDRFNTYGYTF TGTGCCACCAGCAGAGACAGGTTTAATACCTATGGCTACACCTTC
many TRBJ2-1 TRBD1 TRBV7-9 CASSALTGGRSYNEQFF TGTGCCAGCAGCGCATTAACAGGGGGCCGCTCCTACAATGAGCAGTTCTTC